This TCR beta chain was recovered during a study of blood T cells in healthy people across ages. Study-wide results and limits: There was a strong correlation between TCR beta diversity and naive T cell percentage.

Germline CDR1 is LGHDT and CDR2 is YNNKEL (reference sequence). V dropped 2 bases and J dropped 6 bases, with 19 bases sitting between them. This CDR3 has 17 amino acids. Roughly 9 milliliters of peripheral blood were drawn from each donor. A word on this clonotype: The antigen remains unidentified.

The use of a sample-barcoded 5' primer and a J-beta primer mix characterized a second PCR of roughly 7 to 11 cycles. MiXCR, applied by TCRdb to the 5' RACE reads, yields one record per CDR3 protein. This table holds hundreds of thousands of distinct CDR3 sequences, around a quarter found once. This same sample was also part of a study on T cells of mothers and their children. That source adds: Related and unrelated pairs show TCR recombination output that thymic selection shapes similarly. Slightly, though not significantly, more overlap was seen in related than in unrelated mother-child pairs.

The sequence was obtained from a boy aged 5 to 17 in good health. V and J are TRBV3-1 and TRBJ2-2; maybe TRBD1 (6 bases). The sequencing sample was made of blood. CDR3 protein: CASSQSSEQGNAGELFF. The DNA of the CDR3 is TGTGCCAGCAGCCAATCATCGGAACAGGGAAATGCCGGGGAGCTGTTTTTT.